This T cell receptor beta chain was observed in a study of tumor-infiltrating lymphocytes in primary liver carcinoma (dated by TCRdb to the late 2010s). For the study in its entirety: Of the five patients, three men and two women aged 30 to 69 years, four had hepatocellular carcinoma and one had combined HCC and intrahepatic cholangiocarcinoma. The five patients had tumors of stage T1-T3 N0M0, with maximum diameters ranging from roughly 4.2 to 10 cm. Technical replicate repertoires showed high reproducibility, with mean shared-clone rates around 0.91 and correlation coefficients above 0.95. Each sample produced about 3.65 to 7.5 million productive TCRbeta reads, and read depth showed no significant difference between tissue types. The study combined TCRbeta repertoire sequencing, expression microarrays and whole-exome sequencing across five regions of each liver tumor, with adjacent normal tissue and blood. TCRbeta repertoire sequencing covered roughly 35 specimens from 5 patients: 25 or so tumor regions, 5 adjacent noncancerous liver tissues and 5 peripheral blood samples. The approximately 25 tumor region samples were profiled with Agilent mRNA microarrays so that TCRbeta repertoire diversity could be related to the local molecular phenotype. Broad study findings and their caveats: Because sequencing covered only the TCR beta chain and unpaired alpha chains were not captured, true repertoire diversity is likely underestimated. With just a few patients in the study, the authors point out that the findings should be validated in a larger study. Compared with blood, tumors had a significantly larger share of the repertoire taken up by the top 250 clones (p = 0.039). Repertoire overlap was higher between tumor regions (mean about 35%) than tumor-adjacent (around 17%) or tumor-blood (approximately 14%) pairs, consistent with antigen-driven expansion. Only about 7.5-25% of top clones were found in all five regions of a tumor, suggesting spatial heterogeneity of tumor-infiltrating T cells. Because the samples were bulk and unsorted, CD4+ and CD8+ T cell repertoires could not be compared.

CDR3 length: 15 amino acids, cysteine to phenylalanine. The retained sequence is limited to the CDR3, 45 bases, with the frame set at the first base. CDR1 is given as SGHRS and CDR2 as YFSETQ, both from the germline V gene. A constant-region primer and ProtoScript II reverse transcriptase were used to reverse-transcribe TCRbeta-specific cDNA from approximately 500 ng total RNA. TCRbeta libraries were built with three nested multiplex PCR rounds, a slightly modified ARM-PCR procedure. Each of the first two PCR rounds ran for 9 to 11 cycles using multiplex TRBV1-TRBV30 forward primers together with a Cbeta reverse primer. Sample barcodes and Illumina adapters were added in a final 25-cycle PCR using Deep VentR polymerase. Before sequencing, amplicons between 200 and 500 bp were purified from gel using a QIAquick gel extraction kit. An Illumina HiSeq 2500 was used to sequence the TCRbeta amplicons, generating 250-bp paired-end reads. The paper's processing steps were these. Trimmomatic v0.33 was used to quality-trim the reads, and FLASH v1.2.11 was used to merge paired reads so that full CDR3 sequences could be recovered. V, D and J germline segments were assigned to the rearranged TCRbeta sequences by MiGEC v1.2.1b. Clonotype statistics and Shannon-Wiener diversity indices were calculated with VDJtools v1.0.0. To cut down on sampling bias, every analysis after diversity analysis relied on just the 250 most abundant clonotypes from each sample. TCRdb reworked the public reads: Q25 trimming with fastp, MiXCR clone assembly, productive beta chains retained. CDR3 protein duplicates are merged, each entry listing the most common genes and DNA. The V and J calls were not made by the authors but by TCRdb's processing. The sample includes 45,000 to 55,000 distinct CDR3 sequences, with over 65% observed a single time. The leading ten clones occupy around 23% of the sample.

Total RNA and DNA were co-extracted from 20-30 mg of bulk tissue with the AllPrep DNA/RNA mini kit, without cell sorting. Surgical resection was performed in China between late 2015 and March 2016 on four to six patients with histopathologically diagnosed primary liver carcinoma. Chronic HBV infection was present in the patients, and the patients were treatment-naive at sampling. Five spatially separated regions were sampled from each tumor: the superior, inferior, left-lateral and right-lateral poles, plus the tumor centre. More than 75% viable tumor cells were found by histology in every tumor sample. Fresh tumor and adjacent tissue pieces were bisected; one half was stored in RNAlater at -80°C, the other sent for histology. Note on this clonotype: Its antigen remains unidentified. At one of its ends the junction is not consistent with the germline gene, which may arise from a read error.

The sample was liver tumor tissue from sampling region 2. The meaning of the sample's cell subset or site label: tumor region T2, inferior pole. The rearrangement combines TRBV5-1 with TRBJ1-4, and the D gene may be TRBD1, 6 bases matching. This receptor was identified in a man aged 40-50 years with primary liver carcinoma and hepatitis B virus infection. The CDR3 is CAGSLGTCPNEKLFF. The sequence in DNA is TGTGCCGGCAGCTTAGGGACATGCCCGAATGAAAAACTGTTTTTT.